The TCR beta chain under discussion was sequenced for a study of blood T cell repertoires in COVID-19. Study processing details: Reference gene primer amplification in the assay estimated nucleated cell counts. Sequenced by immunoSEQ multiplex PCR; TCRdb stores in-frame clones only, minus some. The D gene and trimming were derived from the DNA, and the V and J assignments and clone size from that table. The table includes some 95,000 clones, roughly nine tenths detected once. The specimen sequenced was peripheral blood. This sequence originates from a man between 65 and 85 years old with acute or convalescent COVID-19.

This CDR3 reads CASSSGSDPYEQYF. As DNA, the CDR3 is TGTGCCAGCAGCTCGGGATCCGACCCCTACGAGCAGTACTTC. The rearrangement uses TRBV13 and TRBJ2-7; D possibly corresponds to TRBD2 (5 bases). Germline values: CDR1 PRHDT, CDR2 FYEKMQ (reference sequence). Trimming cost V 4 bases and J 2 bases, with 12 bases left between them. This CDR3 has 14 amino acids.